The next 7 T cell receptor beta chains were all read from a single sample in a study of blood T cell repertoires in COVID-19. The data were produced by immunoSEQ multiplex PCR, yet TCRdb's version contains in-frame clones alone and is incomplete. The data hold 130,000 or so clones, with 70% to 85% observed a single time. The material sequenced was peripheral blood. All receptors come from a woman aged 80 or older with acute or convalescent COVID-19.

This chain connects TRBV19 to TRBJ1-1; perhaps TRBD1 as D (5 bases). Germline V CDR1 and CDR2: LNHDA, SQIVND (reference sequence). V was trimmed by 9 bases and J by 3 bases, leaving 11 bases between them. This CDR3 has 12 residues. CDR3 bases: TGTGCCAGCGGTACGGGGGACACTGAAGCTTTCTTT. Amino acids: CASGTGDTEAFF.

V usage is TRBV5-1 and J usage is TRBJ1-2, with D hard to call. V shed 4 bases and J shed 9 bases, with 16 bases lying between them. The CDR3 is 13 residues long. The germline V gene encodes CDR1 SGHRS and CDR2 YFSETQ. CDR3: CASSDGRDISYTF. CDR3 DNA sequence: TGCGCCAGCAGCGATGGCCGGGATATCAGCTACACCTTC.

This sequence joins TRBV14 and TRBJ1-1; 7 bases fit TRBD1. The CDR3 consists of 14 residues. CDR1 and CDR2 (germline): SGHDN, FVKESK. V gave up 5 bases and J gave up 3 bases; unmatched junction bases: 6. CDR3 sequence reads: CASSSRQGYTEAFF. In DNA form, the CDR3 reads TGTGCCAGCAGCTCACGACAGGGATACACTGAAGCTTTCTTT. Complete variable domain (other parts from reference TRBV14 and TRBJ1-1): EAGVTQFPSHSVIEKGQTVTLRCDPISGHDNLYWYRRVMGKEIKFLLHFVKESKQDESGMPNNRFLAERTGGTYSTLKVQPAELEDSGVYFCASSSRQGYTEAFFGQGTRLTVV.

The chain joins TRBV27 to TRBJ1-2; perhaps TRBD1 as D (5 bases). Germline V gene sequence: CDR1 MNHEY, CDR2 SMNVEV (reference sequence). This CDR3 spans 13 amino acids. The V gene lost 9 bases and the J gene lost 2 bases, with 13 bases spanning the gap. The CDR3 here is CASGYGQNYGYTF. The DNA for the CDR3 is TGTGCCAGTGGTTATGGACAAAACTATGGCTACACCTTC.

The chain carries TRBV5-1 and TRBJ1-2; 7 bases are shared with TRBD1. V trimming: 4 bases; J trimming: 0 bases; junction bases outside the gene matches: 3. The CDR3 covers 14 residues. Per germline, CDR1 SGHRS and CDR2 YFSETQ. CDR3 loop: CASSGGQTNYGYTF. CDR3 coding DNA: TGCGCCAGCAGCGGGGGACAGACTAACTATGGCTACACCTTC. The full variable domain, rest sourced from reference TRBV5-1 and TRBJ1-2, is KAGVTQTPRYLIKTRGQQVTLSCSPISGHRSVSWYQQTPGQGLQFLFEYFSETQRNKGNFPGRFSGRQFSNSRSEMNVSTLELGDSALYLCASSGGQTNYGYTFGSGTRLTVV.

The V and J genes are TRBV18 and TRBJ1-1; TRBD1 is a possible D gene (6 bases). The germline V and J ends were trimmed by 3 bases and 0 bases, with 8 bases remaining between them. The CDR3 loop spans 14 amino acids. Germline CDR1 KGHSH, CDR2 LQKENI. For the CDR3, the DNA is TGTGCCAGCTCACCGAGGACAGTGAACACTGAAGCTTTCTTT. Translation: CASSPRTVNTEAFF.

The CDR3 DNA reads as TGTGCCAGTACCCCATACCGAACAGGGTTTGATCAGCCCCAGCATTTT. It is translated as CASTPYRTGFDQPQHF. The genes are TRBV19 and TRBJ1-5, with TRBD1 as a possible D gene (6 bases). V was cut by 7 bases and J by 5 bases, with 21 bases left in between. The CDR3 is 16 amino acids. CDR1 LNHDA and CDR2 SQIVND come from the germline V gene (reference sequence).